This T cell receptor beta chain comes out of a study of shared clonotypes between healthy human individuals. Across the whole study: The people who gave samples were a couple of women and a few men aged 18 to 49. Study-wide results and caveats: Few donors limited the genetic and exposure-history diversity represented. Relative to memory subsets, naive subsets generally showed larger estimated richness. For naive CD4 cells, 4.5% to 6.5% of clonotypes were shared across a few donors.

This CDR3 is 16 amino acids long. Germline V gene data show CDR1 as SQVTM and CDR2 as ANQGSEA. Trimming removed 5 bases from V and 2 bases from J, with 22 bases in between. Only in-frame clones appear in the TCRdb table, and some are missing; sequencing was by immunoSEQ multiplex PCR. Of hundreds of thousands of clones in the sample, roughly 96% were seen once. Terminally differentiated effector memory CD45RA+ cells were excluded from the naive CD8 cells, which were CD45RO-negative and positively selected for CCR7. On this clone: What it binds is not known.

The chain combines TRBV29-1 with TRBJ2-7; tentatively, D is TRBD1 (6 bases). The specimen was naive CD8+ T cells sorted from blood. This clonotype originated in a woman between 25 and 40 years old in good health. The CDR3 nucleotides read TGCAGCGTTTTAACTTTTGCAGGGGCGACCCCCTACGAGCAGTACTTC. Translating gives CSVLTFAGATPYEQYF.